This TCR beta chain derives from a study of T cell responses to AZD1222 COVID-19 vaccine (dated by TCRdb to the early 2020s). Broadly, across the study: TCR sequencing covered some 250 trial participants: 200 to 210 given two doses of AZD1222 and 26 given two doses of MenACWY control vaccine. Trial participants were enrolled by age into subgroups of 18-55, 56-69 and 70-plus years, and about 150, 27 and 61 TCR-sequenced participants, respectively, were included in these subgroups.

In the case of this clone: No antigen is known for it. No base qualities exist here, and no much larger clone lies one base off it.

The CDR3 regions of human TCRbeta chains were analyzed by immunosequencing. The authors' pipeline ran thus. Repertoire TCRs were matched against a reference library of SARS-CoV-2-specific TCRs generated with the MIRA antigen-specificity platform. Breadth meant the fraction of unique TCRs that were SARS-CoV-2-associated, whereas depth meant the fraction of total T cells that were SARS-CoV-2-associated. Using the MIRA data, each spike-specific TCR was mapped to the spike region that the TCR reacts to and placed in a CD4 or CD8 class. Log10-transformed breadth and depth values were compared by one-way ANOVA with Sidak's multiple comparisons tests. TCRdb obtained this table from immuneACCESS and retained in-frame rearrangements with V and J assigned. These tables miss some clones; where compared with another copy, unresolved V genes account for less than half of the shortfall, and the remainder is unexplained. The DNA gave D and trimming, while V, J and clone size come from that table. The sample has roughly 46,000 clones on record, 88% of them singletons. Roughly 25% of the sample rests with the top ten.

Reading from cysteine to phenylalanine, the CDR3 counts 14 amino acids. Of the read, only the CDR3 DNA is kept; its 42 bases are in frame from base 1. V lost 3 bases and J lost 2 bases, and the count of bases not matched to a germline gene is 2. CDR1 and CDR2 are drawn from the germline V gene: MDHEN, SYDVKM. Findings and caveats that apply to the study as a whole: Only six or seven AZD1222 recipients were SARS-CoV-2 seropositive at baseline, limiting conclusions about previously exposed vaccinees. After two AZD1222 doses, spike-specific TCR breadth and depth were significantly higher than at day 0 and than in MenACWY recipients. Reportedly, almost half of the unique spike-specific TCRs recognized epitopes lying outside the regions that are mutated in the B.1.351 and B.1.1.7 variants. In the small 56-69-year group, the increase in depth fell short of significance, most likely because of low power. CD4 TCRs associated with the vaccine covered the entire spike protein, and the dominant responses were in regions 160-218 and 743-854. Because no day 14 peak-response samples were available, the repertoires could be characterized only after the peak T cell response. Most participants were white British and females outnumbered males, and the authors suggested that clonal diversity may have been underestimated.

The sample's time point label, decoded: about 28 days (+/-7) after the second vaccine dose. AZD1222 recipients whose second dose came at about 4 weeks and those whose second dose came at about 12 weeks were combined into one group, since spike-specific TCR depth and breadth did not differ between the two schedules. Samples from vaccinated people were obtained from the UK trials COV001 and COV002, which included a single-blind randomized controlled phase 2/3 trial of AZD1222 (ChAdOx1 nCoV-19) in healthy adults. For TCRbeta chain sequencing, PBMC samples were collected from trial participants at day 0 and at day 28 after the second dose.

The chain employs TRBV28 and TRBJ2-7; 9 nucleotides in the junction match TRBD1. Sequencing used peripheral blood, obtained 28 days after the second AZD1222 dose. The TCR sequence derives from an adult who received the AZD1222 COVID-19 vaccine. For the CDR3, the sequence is CASSLTGGTYEQYF. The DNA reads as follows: TGTGCCAGCAGTTTGACAGGGGGTACCTACGAGCAGTACTTC. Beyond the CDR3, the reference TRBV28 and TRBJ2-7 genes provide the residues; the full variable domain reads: DVKVTQSSRYLVKRTGEKVFLECVQDMDHENMFWYRQDPGLGLRLIYFSYDVKMKEKGDIPEGYSVSREKKERFSLILESASTNQTSMYLCASSLTGGTYEQYFGPGTRLTVT.